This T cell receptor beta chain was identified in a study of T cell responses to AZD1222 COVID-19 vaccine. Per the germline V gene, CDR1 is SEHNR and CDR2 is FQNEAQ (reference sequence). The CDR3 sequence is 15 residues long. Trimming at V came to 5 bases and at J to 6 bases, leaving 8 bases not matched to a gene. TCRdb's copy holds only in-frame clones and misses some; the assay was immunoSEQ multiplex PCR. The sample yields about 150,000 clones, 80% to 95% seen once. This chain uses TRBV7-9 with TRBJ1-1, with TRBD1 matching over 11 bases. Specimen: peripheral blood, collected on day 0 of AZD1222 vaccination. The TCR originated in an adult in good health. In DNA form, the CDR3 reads TGTGCCAGCAGCGCGACCCGGGACAGGGGGTCTGAAGCTTTCTTT. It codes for CASSATRDRGSEAFF.